The 32 T cell receptor beta chains below come from one sample, sequenced in a study of beta chain features in type 1 diabetes. The study reverse transcribed the entire isolated RNA, so it sequenced expressed TCRB transcripts. Measured with immunoSEQ multiplex PCR; TCRdb has only the in-frame clones, and not every one. The profile covers 300,000 to 450,000 clones, with roughly 21% appearing a single time and approximately 0.043% taken by the ten largest. Specimen: naive CD4+ T cells from blood. The receptor set was obtained from a woman under 30 in good health.

The rearrangement joins TRBV11-2 to TRBJ2-1; 7 nucleotides line up with TRBD1. Germline V gene data show CDR1 as SGHAT and CDR2 as FQNNGV. The CDR3 covers 13 residues. V shed 4 bases and J 4 bases; nucleotides not matched to a gene: 1. Here the CDR3 reads CASSSQGYNEQFF. CDR3 sequence (DNA): TGTGCCAGCAGCTCACAGGGGTACAATGAGCAGTTCTTC.

This clone occurred a few times. The sample holds other DNA sequences that translate to the same CDR3. CDR3 loop: CASSQGQGARTEAFF. The CDR3 region has the DNA TGCGCCAGCAGCCAAGGCCAGGGGGCGCGGACTGAAGCTTTCTTT. V gene TRBV4-1 combines with J gene TRBJ1-1; 8 bases align to TRBD1. Trimming at V came to 1 base and at J to 5 bases, leaving 6 bases not matched to a gene. This CDR3 is 15 amino acids long. Germline CDR1 MGHRA, CDR2 YSYEKL.

Only a few counts were recorded for this clone. DNA of the CDR3: TGTGCCTGGAGTAGGATCAGGGTGGGCTCCTACGAGCAGTACTTC. This encodes CAWSRIRVGSYEQYF. The chain joins TRBV30 to TRBJ2-7; D perhaps matches TRBD1 (5 bases). The germline gives CDR1 GTSNPN, CDR2 SVGIG (reference sequence). The CDR3 has 15 residues. The V end lost 2 bases, the J end lost 0 bases, and 14 bases lay between the germline ends. Combining the CDR3 with reference TRBV30 and TRBJ2-7 gives the whole variable domain SQTIHQWPATLVQPVGSPLSLECTVEGTSNPNLYWYRQAAGRGLQLLFYSVGIGQISSEVPQNLSASRPQDRQFILSSKKLLLSDSGFYLCAWSRIRVGSYEQYFGPGTRLTVT.

This clone turned up a few times. J is TRBJ2-3 and V is TRBV18; TRBD1 aligns across 7 bases. The junction had 9 bases not matched to a gene; V was cut back by 1 base and J by 5 bases. The CDR3 spans 16 residues. Germline V CDR1 and CDR2: KGHSH, LQKENI. The CDR3 protein is CASSPLPKGAGDTQYF. DNA for the CDR3: TGTGCCAGCTCACCACTTCCGAAGGGGGCTGGAGATACGCAGTATTTT.

This clone was seen a few times. The chain combines TRBV7-8 with TRBJ1-1; D is unclear. Trimming pared 0 bases from V and 1 base from J, leaving 3 bases between. Per germline, CDR1 SGHVS and CDR2 FQNEAQ. The CDR3 extends over 13 amino acids. CDR3 nucleotides: TGTGCCAGCAGCTTAGCGCGGAACACTGAAGCTTTCTTT. It codes for CASSLARNTEAFF.

Only a few counts were recorded for this clone. The same CDR3 arises from other DNA sequences in this sample as well. This chain joins TRBV7-2 and TRBJ2-5, with 13 bases identical to TRBD2. The CDR3 runs 15 residues. Trimming took 5 bases from V and 4 from J; bases not matched to a gene: 4. CDR1 is SGHTA and CDR2 is FQGNSA in the germline V gene. The CDR3 DNA reads TGTGCCAGCAGCACCGGACTAGCGGGAGTAGAGACCCAGTACTTC. This translates into CASSTGLAGVETQYF.

The CDR3 region has the DNA TGTGCCAGCAGCCTCTTCCCGAACACTGAAGCTTTCTTT. Translated, it gives CASSLFPNTEAFF. The chain is built from TRBV9 and TRBJ1-1; D gene unclear. Germline CDR1 and CDR2: SGDLS and YYNGEE. This CDR3 has 13 residues. V dropped 4 bases and J dropped 1 base, with 8 bases sitting between them. The entire variable domain, with the rest obtained from reference TRBV9 and TRBJ1-1, is as follows: DSGVTQTPKHLITATGQRVTLRCSPRSGDLSVYWYQQSLDQGLQFLIQYYNGEERAKGNILERFSAQQFPDLHSELNLSSLELGDSALYFCASSLFPNTEAFFGQGTRLTVV.

The V and J genes are TRBV4-3 and TRBJ1-2; a possible D gene is TRBD1 (6 bases). From germline, CDR1 is LGHNA and CDR2 YSLEER. The CDR3 length is 16 residues. Trimming left V 2 bases short and J 3 bases short, with 16 bases between. The CDR3 spells CASSQRPAGADYGYTF. The CDR3 DNA reads TGCGCCAGCAGCCAAAGACCAGCAGGGGCGGACTATGGCTACACCTTC.

This clone has more than one count but fewer than ten. The chain is built from TRBV5-1 and TRBJ2-4; possibly TRBD1 for D (7 bases). The CDR3 has 13 amino acids. V was pared by 4 bases and J by 6 bases, with 11 bases between. Germline assignment: CDR1 SGHRS and CDR2 YFSETQ. The CDR3 nucleotides are TGCGCCAGCAGCCCGGAGGGGGCAAACATTCAGTACTTC. Protein: CASSPEGANIQYF.

The rearrangement links TRBV25-1 to TRBJ2-7; a possible D gene is TRBD2 (5 bases). Germline V gene lookup returns CDR1 MGHDK and CDR2 SYGVNS. This CDR3 has 14 residues. V was shortened by 6 bases and J by 0 bases, with 12 bases between the two germline ends. The CDR3 region is CASSPGSYSYEQYF. The CDR3 region has the DNA TGTGCCAGCAGCCCGGGATCATACTCCTACGAGCAGTACTTC.

This clone occurred a few times. The chain's CDR3 is CATSRSEGAWADTQYF. The CDR3 DNA sequence: TGTGCCACCAGCAGATCCGAGGGGGCGTGGGCAGATACGCAGTATTTT. V usage is TRBV15 and J usage is TRBJ2-3, with 7 bases lining up with TRBD1. CDR3 size: 16 residues. The germline V gene has CDR1 LNHNV and CDR2 YYDKDF (reference sequence). With V trimmed by 2 bases and J by 4 bases, 9 bases remained unmatched.

This clone was recorded a few times. This chain connects TRBV6-1 to TRBJ2-1; D is perhaps TRBD1 (5 bases). Germline CDR1 MNHNS, CDR2 SASEGT. The CDR3 runs 17 residues. V was cut by 4 bases and J by 1 base, with 17 bases left in between. The CDR3 DNA follows: TGTGCCAGCAGTGCCTCAAAAGGGGTGGCGTCCTACAATGAGCAGTTCTTC. Translation: CASSASKGVASYNEQFF.

V usage is TRBV29-1 and J usage is TRBJ2-3, with 7 bases identical to TRBD2. CDR1 is SQVTM and CDR2 is ANQGSEA in the germline V gene. This CDR3 is built from 12 residues. In nucleotides, the CDR3 is TGCAGTGGGGGGGAACCGTCAGATACGCAGTATTTT. Its protein product is CSGGEPSDTQYF.

A single count supports this clone. The chain joins TRBV5-1 to TRBJ2-3; tentative D call: TRBD2 (5 bases). The CDR3 covers 13 residues. Per germline, CDR1 SGHRS and CDR2 YFSETQ. V lost 0 bases and J lost 9, with 11 bases in between. In DNA form, the CDR3 reads TGCGCCAGCAGCTTGGAAGCCACGGGGACGCAGTATTTT. Amino acid sequence: CASSLEATGTQYF.

The chain recombines TRBV6-5 with TRBJ2-3, with no clear D. The CDR3 loop spans 13 amino acids. Per germline, CDR1 MNHEY and CDR2 SVGAGI. The V end lost 5 bases, the J end lost 3 bases, and 9 bases lay between the germline ends. The CDR3 coding sequence is TGTGCCAGCAGTAGTCCTGCGACAGATACGCAGTATTTT. This codes for CASSSPATDTQYF.

This chain connects TRBV7-2 to TRBJ1-3; tentatively, D is TRBD1 (5 bases). The CDR3 totals 14 residues. Germline V gene sequence: CDR1 SGHTA, CDR2 FQGNSA. The ends were cut back, 5 bases at V and 1 base at J, with 9 bases in the middle. CDR3 bases: TGTGCCAGCAGCCCCCAGGGTTCTGGAAACACCATATATTTT. Translating it yields CASSPQGSGNTIYF.

This clone came up a few times. The V gene is TRBV7-3, the J gene TRBJ2-7; TRBD1 is a possible D gene (5 bases). This CDR3 spans 15 amino acids. V was cut by 5 bases and J by 1 base, with 15 bases left in between. In germline, CDR1 is SGHTA, CDR2 FQGTGA. The CDR3 DNA sequence: TGTGCCAGCAGCCTAGGGGCAGGCAAATCCTACGAGCAGTACTTC. This codes for CASSLGAGKSYEQYF.

The rearrangement joins TRBV5-1 to TRBJ2-7; the D gene is possibly TRBD1 (6 bases). V was pared by 0 bases and J by 6 bases, with 10 bases between. From germline, CDR1 is SGHRS and CDR2 YFSETQ. The CDR3 totals 13 residues. DNA of the CDR3: TGCGCCAGCAGCTTGGCCAGGGGCCTCGAGCAGTACTTC. Its protein is CASSLARGLEQYF.

V gene TRBV5-1 combines with J gene TRBJ2-5, with TRBD2 matching 11 bases. This CDR3 is built from 17 residues. J lost 5 bases, V lost 4 bases, and 13 bases had no gene match. Looked up from germline, CDR1 is SGHRS and CDR2 is YFSETQ. The CDR3 region has the DNA TGCGCCAGCAGCGCAACCACTAGCGGGAGATGGCCCGAGACCCAGTACTTC. This gives the protein CASSATTSGRWPETQYF.

To note about this clone: The junction does not match germline at one end; this may be a read error. The CDR3 reads CTSSQMDRLNTEAFF. The CDR3 DNA sequence: TGCACCAGCAGCCAAATGGACAGGTTGAACACTGAAGCTTTCTTT. The V call is TRBV4-1, the J call TRBJ1-1, with TRBD1 identical over 7 bases. The CDR3 runs to 15 residues. The germline CDR1 and CDR2 sequences are MGHRA and YSYEKL.

V usage is TRBV5-1 and J usage is TRBJ2-1; 9 bases map to TRBD1. V gave up 4 bases and J gave up 7 bases; unmatched junction bases: 12. Germline V gene sequence: CDR1 SGHRS, CDR2 YFSETQ. The CDR3 covers 16 residues. The CDR3 is CASSIITGGIGNEQFF. Here the CDR3 DNA reads TGCGCCAGCAGCATCATAACAGGGGGCATTGGGAATGAGCAGTTCTTC. Drawing the rest from reference TRBV5-1 and TRBJ2-1, the complete variable domain is KAGVTQTPRYLIKTRGQQVTLSCSPISGHRSVSWYQQTPGQGLQFLFEYFSETQRNKGNFPGRFSGRQFSNSRSEMNVSTLELGDSALYLCASSIITGGIGNEQFFGPGTRLTVL.

V usage is TRBV7-6 and J usage is TRBJ2-6, with 8 bases fitting TRBD2. Losses at the gene ends were 5 bases for V and 0 bases for J; bases not matched to a gene: 6. CDR1 SGHVS and CDR2 FNYEAQ come from the germline V gene. The CDR3 runs 17 residues. DNA for the CDR3: TGTGCCAGCAGCCCGGGGGGGGGATTCTCTGGGGCCAACGTCCTGACTTTC. Amino acid sequence: CASSPGGGFSGANVLTF.

The J gene is TRBJ2-1, the V gene TRBV19, with TRBD2 identical over 7 bases. CDR3 length equals 18 residues. Germline V gene lookup returns CDR1 LNHDA and CDR2 SQIVND (reference sequence). The junction had 13 bases not matched to a gene; V was cut back by 5 bases and J by 0 bases. For the CDR3, the DNA is TGTGCCAGTAGTGCCGGGTACCCTCTAGCGGTCTCCTACAATGAGCAGTTCTTC. Encoded protein: CASSAGYPLAVSYNEQFF. The entire variable domain, with the rest obtained from reference TRBV19 and TRBJ2-1, is as follows: DGGITQSPKYLFRKEGQNVTLSCEQNLNHDAMYWYRQDPGQGLRLIYYSQIVNDFQKGDIAEGYSVSREKKESFPLTVTSAQKNPTAFYLCASSAGYPLAVSYNEQFFGPGTRLTVL.

This chain connects TRBV18 to TRBJ2-7, with 10 nucleotides matching TRBD2. In germline, CDR1 is KGHSH, CDR2 LQKENI. The V gene end was trimmed by 0 bases and the J gene end by 4 bases; junction bases not matched to a gene: 9. There are 17 residues in the CDR3. CDR3 DNA sequence: TGTGCCAGCTCACCACCGTCTCTACTAGCGGGGTCTTACGAGCAGTACTTC. Its translation: CASSPPSLLAGSYEQYF.

This clone was counted between two and nine times. The V gene is TRBV4-1, the J gene TRBJ1-2, with a tentative D call TRBD1 (5 bases). V lost 3 bases, J lost 0 bases, and 8 bases lay in between. CDR1 MGHRA and CDR2 YSYEKL come from the germline V gene. CDR3 size: 14 residues. The CDR3 bases are TGCGCCAGCAGCCACGGGGGAGCTAACTATGGCTACACCTTC. The encoded protein is CASSHGGANYGYTF.

The chain links TRBV4-1 to TRBJ1-1, with D possibly being TRBD1 (5 bases). In germline, CDR1 is MGHRA, CDR2 YSYEKL. This CDR3 is 14 amino acids long. Trimming pared 2 bases from V and 6 bases from J, leaving 13 bases between. CDR3 nucleotides: TGCGCCAGCAGCCAAATGGGGTTAGGGGCTGAAGCTTTCTTT. It yields the protein CASSQMGLGAEAFF.

The V call is TRBV5-1, the J call TRBJ2-5; D not resolved. The CDR3 is 13 residues long. Trimming shortened V by 1 base and J by 5 bases, and 9 bases separated the two germline ends. Germline V gene lookup returns CDR1 SGHRS and CDR2 YFSETQ. CDR3 sequence (DNA): TGCGCCAGCAGCTTGAGCTTAGAGGAGACCCAGTACTTC. Its translation is CASSLSLEETQYF.

This clone was counted only a few times. This chain connects TRBV12-5 to TRBJ2-3; 7 nucleotides line up with TRBD2. CDR1 and CDR2 (germline): LGHNT, FRNRAP. The CDR3 runs to 13 residues. With 6 bases clipped from V and 4 bases from J, the junction kept 4 bases outside the gene matches. CDR3 sequence: CASGGGRADTQYF. DNA of the CDR3: TGTGCTAGTGGCGGAGGGAGGGCAGATACGCAGTATTTT.

The table lists this clone with a few counts. The chain employs TRBV14 and TRBJ2-4; the match to TRBD1 covers 10 bases. The V gene end was trimmed by 5 bases and the J gene end by 9 bases; junction bases not matched to a gene: 13. Germline assignment: CDR1 SGHDN and CDR2 FVKESK. The CDR3 length is 16 residues. CDR3 in DNA: TGTGCCAGCAGCTCAAGGAGGACAGGGGGTGTTAGCATTCAGTACTTC. This codes for CASSSRRTGGVSIQYF.

The V gene is TRBV29-1, the J gene TRBJ2-2, with 9 bases that match TRBD1. In germline, CDR1 is SQVTM, CDR2 ANQGSEA. This CDR3 is 15 amino acids long. V was pared by 6 bases and J by 1 base, with 6 bases of the junction left unmatched. In DNA form, the CDR3 reads TGCAGCGTAGACCGGGGACAGGGGAACACCGGGGAGCTGTTTTTT. Encoded protein: CSVDRGQGNTGELFF.

This clone has a handful of counts. The chain carries TRBV13 and TRBJ2-3; 9 bases match TRBD2. This CDR3 has 16 residues. The germline CDR1 and CDR2 sequences are PRHDT and FYEKMQ (reference sequence). Trimming removed 4 bases from V and 2 bases from J; junction bases left unmatched: 7. CDR3 loop: CASSSRLADNTDTQYF. CDR3 DNA sequence: TGTGCCAGCAGCTCCCGACTAGCGGATAACACAGATACGCAGTATTTT.

The chain combines TRBV5-1 with TRBJ2-6; possible D gene TRBD1, 5 bases. The CDR3 spans 13 residues. CDR1 SGHRS and CDR2 YFSETQ come from the germline V gene. Trimming took 7 bases from V and 6 from J, leaving 11 bases between them. Here the CDR3 reads CASGQGQANVLTF. The DNA for the CDR3 is TGCGCCAGCGGCCAGGGTCAGGCCAACGTCCTGACTTTC.